The T cell receptor beta chain described here comes from a study of blood T cell repertoires in COVID-19. For the study at large: The samples span acute and convalescent COVID-19 from the United States, Italy and Spain. T cells, B-cell-depleted T cells, or PBMCs supplied cDNA or gDNA.

Per the authors' pipeline: Reference gene primer amplification in the assay estimated nucleated cell counts. Assay: immunoSEQ multiplex PCR; the TCRdb copy retains only in-frame clones and omits some. Clone size and the V and J calls come from that table; the DNA yielded D and trimming. The data show more than 85,000 clones, about 90% seen once. Those enrolled in Seattle joined during active infection and were followed longitudinally afterward. The sequencing sample was made of peripheral blood. This sequence originates from a human donor with COVID-19, enrolled during active disease. The donor label of this sample is uncertain.

CDR3 nucleotides: TGTGCCAGCAGCTTGGGCAGGCCTAACTATGGCTACACCTTC. Protein sequence: CASSLGRPNYGYTF. V is TRBV5-6 and J is TRBJ1-2; D unclear. Trimming shortened V by 0 bases and J by 0 bases, and 6 bases separated the two germline ends. CDR1 SGHDT and CDR2 YYEEEE come from the germline V gene. This CDR3 is 14 amino acids long. The full variable domain, with the rest looked up from reference TRBV5-6 and TRBJ1-2, is DAGVTQSPTHLIKTRGQQVTLRCSPKSGHDTVSWYQQALGQGPQFIFQYYEEEERQRGNFPDRFSGHQFPNYSSELNVNALLLGDSALYLCASSLGRPNYGYTFGSGTRLTVV.